Sequencing of this TCR beta chain was carried out in a study of blood T cell repertoires in COVID-19. Measured with immunoSEQ multiplex PCR; TCRdb has only the in-frame clones, and not every one. The sample has fewer than 35,000 clones, roughly 91% seen once. V gave up 2 bases and J gave up 5 bases, with 9 bases separating them. The germline V gene encodes CDR1 SQVTM and CDR2 ANQGSEA. This CDR3 has 12 residues. The gene calls are TRBV29-1 and TRBJ2-5; a weak D match, TRBD1 (5 bases). This clonotype originated in a man in his sixties or seventies with active COVID-19. Specimen: peripheral blood. The CDR3 here is CSVEKGRETQYF. For the CDR3, the DNA is TGCAGCGTTGAAAAGGGGCGGGAGACCCAGTACTTC.